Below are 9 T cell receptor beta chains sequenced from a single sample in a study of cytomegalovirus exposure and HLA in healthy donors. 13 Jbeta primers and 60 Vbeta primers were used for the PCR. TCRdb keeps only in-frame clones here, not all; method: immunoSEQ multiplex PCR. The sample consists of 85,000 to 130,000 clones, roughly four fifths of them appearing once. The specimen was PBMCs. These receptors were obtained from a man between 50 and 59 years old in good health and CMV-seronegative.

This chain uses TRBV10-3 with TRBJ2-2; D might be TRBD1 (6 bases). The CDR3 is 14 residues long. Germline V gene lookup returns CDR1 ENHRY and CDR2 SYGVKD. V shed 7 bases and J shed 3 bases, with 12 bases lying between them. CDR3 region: CAITRAGDTGELFF. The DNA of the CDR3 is TGTGCCATCACTCGCGCAGGGGACACCGGGGAGCTGTTTTTT.

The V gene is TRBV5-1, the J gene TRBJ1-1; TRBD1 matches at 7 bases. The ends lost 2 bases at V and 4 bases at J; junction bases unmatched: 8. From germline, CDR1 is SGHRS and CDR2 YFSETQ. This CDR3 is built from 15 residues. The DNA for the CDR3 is TGCGCCAGCAGCTTCTCGACAGGGATGGGCACTGAAGCTTTCTTT. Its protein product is CASSFSTGMGTEAFF.

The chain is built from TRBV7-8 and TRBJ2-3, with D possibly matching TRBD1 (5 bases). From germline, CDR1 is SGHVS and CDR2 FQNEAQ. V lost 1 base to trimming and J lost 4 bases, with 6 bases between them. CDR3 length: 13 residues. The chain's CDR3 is CASSLGRADTQYF. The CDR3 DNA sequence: TGTGCCAGCAGCTTAGGCAGGGCAGATACGCAGTATTTT.

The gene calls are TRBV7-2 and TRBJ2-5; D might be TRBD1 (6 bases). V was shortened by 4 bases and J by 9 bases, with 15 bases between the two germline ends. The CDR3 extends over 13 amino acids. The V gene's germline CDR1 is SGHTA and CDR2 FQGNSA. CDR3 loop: CASSSNRDEAQYF. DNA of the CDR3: TGTGCCAGCAGCTCTAACAGGGATGAGGCCCAGTACTTC.

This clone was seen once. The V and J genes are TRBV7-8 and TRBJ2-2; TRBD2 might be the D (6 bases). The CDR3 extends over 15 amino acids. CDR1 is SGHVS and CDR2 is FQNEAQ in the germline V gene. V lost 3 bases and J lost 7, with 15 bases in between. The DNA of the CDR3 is TGTGCCAGCAGCTTCGCACTAGCAATCGGCGGGGAGCTGTTTTTT. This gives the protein CASSFALAIGGELFF. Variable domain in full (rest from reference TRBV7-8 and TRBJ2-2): GAGVSQSPRYKVAKRGQDVALRCDPISGHVSLFWYQQALGQGPEFLTYFQNEAQLDKSGLPSDRFFAERPEGSVSTLKIQRTQQEDSAVYLCASSFALAIGGELFFGEGSRLTVL.

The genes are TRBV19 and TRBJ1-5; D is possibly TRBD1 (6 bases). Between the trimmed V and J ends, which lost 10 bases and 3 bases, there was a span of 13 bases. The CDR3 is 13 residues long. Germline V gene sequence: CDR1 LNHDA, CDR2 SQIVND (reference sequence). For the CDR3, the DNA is TGTGCCACTTCGACAGGACTCAATCAGCCCCAGCATTTT. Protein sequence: CATSTGLNQPQHF. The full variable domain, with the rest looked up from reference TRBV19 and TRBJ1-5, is DGGITQSPKYLFRKEGQNVTLSCEQNLNHDAMYWYRQDPGQGLRLIYYSQIVNDFQKGDIAEGYSVSREKKESFPLTVTSAQKNPTAFYLCATSTGLNQPQHFGDGTRLSIL.

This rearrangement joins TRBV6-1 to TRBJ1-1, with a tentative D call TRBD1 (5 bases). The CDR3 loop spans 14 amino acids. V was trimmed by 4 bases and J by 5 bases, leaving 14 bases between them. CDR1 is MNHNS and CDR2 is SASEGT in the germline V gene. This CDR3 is CASSGQGFWTEAFF. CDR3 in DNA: TGTGCCAGCAGTGGGCAGGGATTTTGGACTGAAGCTTTCTTT.

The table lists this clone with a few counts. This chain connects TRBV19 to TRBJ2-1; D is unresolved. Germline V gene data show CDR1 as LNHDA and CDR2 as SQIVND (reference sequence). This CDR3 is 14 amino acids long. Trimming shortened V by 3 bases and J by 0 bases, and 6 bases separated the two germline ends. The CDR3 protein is CASSMASSYNEQFF. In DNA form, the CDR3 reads TGTGCCAGTAGTATGGCTAGCTCCTACAATGAGCAGTTCTTC.

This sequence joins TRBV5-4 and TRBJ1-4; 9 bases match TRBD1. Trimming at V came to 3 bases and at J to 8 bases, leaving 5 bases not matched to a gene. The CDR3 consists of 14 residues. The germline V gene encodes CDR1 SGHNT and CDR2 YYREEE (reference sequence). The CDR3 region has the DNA TGTGCCAGCAGCTCCGACAGGGGGGACGAAAAACTGTTTTTT. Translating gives CASSSDRGDEKLFF.